This entry describes one T cell receptor beta chain. This sample is part of a study of PD-L1 blockade in urothelial cancer. Overall study context: Timepoints chosen for blood analysis were 3 weeks (second dose) and 6 weeks after treatment start. T cell content in blood samples showed a median of around 150,000.

The germline V gene encodes CDR1 SGHTA and CDR2 FQGNSA. This CDR3 spans 14 amino acids. Indicated time point: pretreatment peripheral blood. Patients' cancers were locally advanced or metastatic urothelial carcinomas. The protocol was immunoSEQ multiplex PCR, while the TCRdb copy is restricted to in-frame clones and leaves out a portion. Of about 72,000 clones in the sample, roughly nine tenths were seen once. The chain is built from TRBV7-2 and TRBJ1-2, with D possibly TRBD1 on 5 matching bases. Sequencing used PBMCs, obtained around atezolizumab (anti-PD-L1) treatment. The receptor's source is a man in his sixties or seventies with urothelial cancer. CDR3 sequence (DNA): TGTGCAGAATCGCCCTCAACAGGCGGCTATGGCTACACCTTC. Its translation: CAESPSTGGYGYTF.